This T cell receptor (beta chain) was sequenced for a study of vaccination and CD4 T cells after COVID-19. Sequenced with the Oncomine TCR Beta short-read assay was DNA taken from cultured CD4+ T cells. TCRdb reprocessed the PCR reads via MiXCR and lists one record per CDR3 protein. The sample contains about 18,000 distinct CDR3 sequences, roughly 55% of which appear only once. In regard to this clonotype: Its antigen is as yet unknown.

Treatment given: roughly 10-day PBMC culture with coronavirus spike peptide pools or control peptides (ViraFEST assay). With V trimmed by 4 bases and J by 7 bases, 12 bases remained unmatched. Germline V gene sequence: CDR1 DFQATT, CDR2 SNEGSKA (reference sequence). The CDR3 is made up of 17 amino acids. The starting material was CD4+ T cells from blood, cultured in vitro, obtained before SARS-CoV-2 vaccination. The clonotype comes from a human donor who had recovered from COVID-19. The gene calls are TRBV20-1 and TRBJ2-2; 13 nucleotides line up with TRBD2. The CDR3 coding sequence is TGCAGTGCTACTTCCGGGACTAGCGGGGCTGAGGGCGGGGAGCTGTTTTTT. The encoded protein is CSATSGTSGAEGGELFF.